This T cell receptor beta chain was obtained from a study of regulatory T cells in long-lasting Graves disease. Overall study findings and caveats: Exclusively peripheral blood, rather than thyroid tissue, was studied. Whereas 1,000 or so public clonotypes were shared by new patients, persistent patients shared more, at 2,500 to 3,000.

The CDR3 is made up of 17 amino acids. V was cut by 4 bases and J by 3 bases, with 18 bases left in between. The germline gives CDR1 KGHDR, CDR2 SFDVKD. Described time point: newly diagnosed GD, antithyroid drugs for less than 3 months. Making the TCR library involved RNA that had been extracted from PBMCs. With regard to this clonotype: Its antigen is unknown.

According to the study, TCR beta libraries were built with iRepertoire HTBI primers and CDR3-region Arm-PCR. One entry per CDR3 protein results from TCRdb running MiXCR on the multiplex PCR reads. The table records approximately 230,000 distinct CDR3 sequences, 15% to 20% of them present only once. The sequence derives from a female donor with Graves disease. The chain carries TRBV24-1 and TRBJ2-1; perhaps TRBD2 as D (5 bases). The input for sequencing was peripheral blood mononuclear cells (PBMCs), taken at new diagnosis, from a patient treated with antithyroid drugs. CDR3 sequence reads: CATSDPYRGMCYNEQFF. The DNA for the CDR3 is TGTGCCACCAGTGACCCCTATCGAGGGATGTGCTACAATGAGCAGTTCTTC.